One and the same sample provided the 26 T cell receptor beta chains below, sequenced in a study of OX40 agonist ivuxolimab in advanced cancers. TCRdb keeps only in-frame clones here, not all; method: immunoSEQ multiplex PCR. Altogether about 130,000 clones are present, approximately 90% being singletons, with the ten largest covering 0.7% to 0.9%. The sample was CD4+ or CD8+ T cells sorted from blood, taken in a trial of the OX40 agonist ivuxolimab. The receptor source for this set is an adult with an advanced solid tumor such as melanoma, head and neck, liver or kidney cancer.

The V call is TRBV5-4, the J call TRBJ2-3; D unresolved. Trimming removed 4 bases from V and 10 bases from J, with 13 bases in between. CDR1 and CDR2 (germline): SGHNT, YYREEE (reference sequence). The CDR3 has 12 amino acids. The CDR3 DNA follows: TGTGCCAGCAGCCCGGGCGCTGAGGCGCAGTATTTT. Translation: CASSPGAEAQYF. Together with reference TRBV5-4 and TRBJ2-3, the CDR3 gives the full variable domain: ETGVTQSPTHLIKTRGQQVTLRCSSQSGHNTVSWYQQALGQGPQFIFQYYREEENGRGNFPPRFSGLQFPNYSSELNVNALELDDSALYLCASSPGAEAQYFGPGTRLTVL.

This chain uses TRBV25-1 with TRBJ2-7, with TRBD1 as a possible D gene (6 bases). The CDR3 spans 16 residues. Trimming took 6 bases from V and 0 from J, leaving 18 bases between them. Germline V gene data show CDR1 as MGHDK and CDR2 as SYGVNS. CDR3 sequence (DNA): TGTGCCAGCAGCCCCTCCGACAGGTCGAGCTCCTACGAGCAGTACTTC. Protein sequence: CASSPSDRSSSYEQYF.

The V call is TRBV28, the J call TRBJ2-2; 8 nucleotides match TRBD1. V trimming: 9 bases; J trimming: 6 bases; junction bases outside the gene matches: 6. The CDR3 is 13 amino acids. Germline CDR1 is MDHEN and CDR2 is SYDVKM. The CDR3 is CASGQGLPGELFF. Written as DNA, the CDR3 is TGTGCCAGTGGACAGGGACTCCCCGGGGAGCTGTTTTTT.

This clone was counted a few times. J is TRBJ1-1 and V is TRBV30; 7 positions agree with TRBD1. J lost 7 bases, V lost 3 bases, and 8 bases had no gene match. The CDR3 length is 13 residues. Germline CDR1 reads GTSNPN; CDR2 reads SVGIG (reference sequence). CDR3 sequence reads: CAWRGDSLNEAFF. The CDR3, as DNA: TGTGCCTGGAGGGGGGACAGCCTAAATGAAGCTTTCTTT.

The chain couples TRBV7-8 to TRBJ2-1; a possible D gene is TRBD2 (5 bases). V lost 1 base, J lost 5 bases, and 18 bases lay in between. CDR3 length: 17 amino acids. In germline, CDR1 is SGHVS, CDR2 FQNEAQ. The CDR3 DNA is TGTGCCAGCAGCTTAGTAAGGCGGGTGGGCAAACACAATGAGCAGTTCTTC. Residues: CASSLVRRVGKHNEQFF.

V and J are TRBV5-1 and TRBJ2-7; TRBD1 matches at 9 bases. The V segment lost 4 bases and the J segment 0 bases; nucleotides outside the gene matches: 8. The CDR3 extends over 16 amino acids. Germline values: CDR1 SGHRS, CDR2 YFSETQ. The CDR3 DNA reads as TGCGCCAGCAGCATCCCGGGACAGGGCCTCTCCTACGAGCAGTACTTC. It translates to CASSIPGQGLSYEQYF.

The V call is TRBV19, the J call TRBJ1-4; weak D call: TRBD1 (5 bases). The germline V gene has CDR1 LNHDA and CDR2 SQIVND (reference sequence). The V end was cut by 5 bases, the J end by 8 bases, with 15 bases between. CDR3 size: 14 residues. The CDR3 DNA is TGTGCCAGTAGTTCACCTCAGGGAGGCGAAAAACTGTTTTTT. It is translated as CASSSPQGGEKLFF.

The gene calls are TRBV5-6 and TRBJ1-2; 10 bases fit TRBD1. The trim removed 3 bases at V and 0 bases at J, leaving 5 bases unmatched. This CDR3 has 16 amino acids. Germline V gives CDR1 SGHDT, CDR2 YYEEEE. CDR3 sequence: CASSWTGGSANYGYTF. DNA of the CDR3: TGTGCCAGCAGCTGGACAGGGGGGTCAGCTAACTATGGCTACACCTTC. The full variable domain, its missing parts supplied by reference TRBV5-6 and TRBJ1-2, is DAGVTQSPTHLIKTRGQQVTLRCSPKSGHDTVSWYQQALGQGPQFIFQYYEEEERQRGNFPDRFSGHQFPNYSSELNVNALLLGDSALYLCASSWTGGSANYGYTFGSGTRLTVV.

V gene TRBV6-1 combines with J gene TRBJ2-1; TRBD1 aligns across 10 bases. Germline V gives CDR1 MNHNS, CDR2 SASEGT. This CDR3 comprises 15 residues. The V segment lost 7 bases and the J segment 9 bases; nucleotides outside the gene matches: 12. This CDR3 reads CASKVETGGPGEQFF. The CDR3, as DNA: TGTGCCAGCAAAGTGGAGACAGGGGGCCCGGGTGAGCAGTTCTTC.

The chain uses TRBV6-5 and TRBJ1-2; 7 nucleotides match TRBD1. This CDR3 has 14 amino acids. The V and J ends lost 6 bases and 2 bases, in that order; junction bases with no gene match: 6. CDR1 MNHEY and CDR2 SVGAGI come from the germline V gene. DNA of the CDR3: TGTGCCAGCAGACAGTCGACAGGGAACTATGGCTACACCTTC. This translates into CASRQSTGNYGYTF.

The rearrangement links TRBV5-1 to TRBJ2-3; 7 bases line up with TRBD2. J was trimmed by 0 bases and V by 3 bases; bases with no gene match: 7. Per germline, CDR1 SGHRS and CDR2 YFSETQ. This CDR3 contains 16 residues. Here the CDR3 reads CASSSSSGTSTDTQYF. The DNA of the CDR3 is TGCGCCAGCAGCTCTTCGAGCGGGACTAGCACAGATACGCAGTATTTT.

The chain combines TRBV27 with TRBJ2-7; D tentatively fits TRBD1 or TRBD2 (5 bases each). V was shortened by 7 bases and J by 3 bases, with 19 bases between the two germline ends. Germline V gene lookup returns CDR1 MNHEY and CDR2 SMNVEV (reference sequence). This CDR3 region has 15 residues. As DNA, the CDR3 is TGTGCCAGCATCACCCCCGGGACGCCGGTCTACGAGCAGTACTTC. Protein: CASITPGTPVYEQYF.

V is TRBV7-9 and J is TRBJ2-5, with D possibly TRBD1 on 6 matching bases. Germline CDR1 reads SEHNR; CDR2 reads FQNEAQ (reference sequence). Trimming took off 3 bases at V and 1 base at J, with 24 bases between the two ends. The CDR3 is 19 amino acids. The CDR3 is CASSFFRLFKRGIQETQYF. CDR3 DNA: TGTGCCAGCAGCTTCTTCAGACTGTTTAAGAGGGGGATCCAAGAGACCCAGTACTTC. Full variable domain (outside the CDR3, taken from reference TRBV7-9 and TRBJ2-5): DTGVSQNPRHKITKRGQNVTFRCDPISEHNRLYWYRQTLGQGPEFLTYFQNEAQLEKSRLLSDRFSAERPKGSFSTLEIQRTEQGDSAMYLCASSFFRLFKRGIQETQYFGPGTRLLVL.

The chain is built from TRBV7-9 and TRBJ1-1; D is uncertain. Germline loops: CDR1 SEHNR, CDR2 FQNEAQ (reference sequence). There are 17 residues in the CDR3. Trimming took off 1 base at V and 1 base at J, with 16 bases between the two ends. As DNA, the CDR3 is TGTGCCAGCAGCTTAGTTCAGGACCTGGCTAAGAACACTGAAGCTTTCTTT. Protein product: CASSLVQDLAKNTEAFF.

V gene TRBV5-6 combines with J gene TRBJ2-7, with 7 bases aligning to TRBD2. Unmatched junction bases numbered 10, after V lost 4 bases and J lost 3 bases. CDR1 and CDR2 from the germline V gene are SGHDT and YYEEEE. The CDR3 spans 15 residues. The chain's CDR3 is CASSPGFGGSYEQYF. DNA of the CDR3: TGTGCCAGCAGCCCCGGCTTCGGGGGGAGCTACGAGCAGTACTTC. The full variable domain, its missing parts supplied by reference TRBV5-6 and TRBJ2-7, is DAGVTQSPTHLIKTRGQQVTLRCSPKSGHDTVSWYQQALGQGPQFIFQYYEEEERQRGNFPDRFSGHQFPNYSSELNVNALLLGDSALYLCASSPGFGGSYEQYFGPGTRLTVT.

This sequence joins TRBV10-1 and TRBJ2-7; the match to TRBD2 covers 8 bases. This CDR3 comprises 15 residues. Germline CDR1 WNHNN, CDR2 SYGVQD (reference sequence). The V and J ends lost 0 bases and 6 bases, in that order; junction bases with no gene match: 7. CDR3 DNA sequence: TGCGCCAGCAGTGAGTCGGCTAGCGGGCGGGGCGAGCAGTACTTC. It codes for CASSESASGRGEQYF.

This chain joins TRBV6-1 and TRBJ2-1; 8 nucleotides align to TRBD2. CDR1 and CDR2 (germline): MNHNS, SASEGT. This CDR3 region has 15 residues. The trim removed 4 bases at V and 2 bases at J, leaving 4 bases unmatched. CDR3: CASSGAGVAYNEQFF. Here the CDR3 DNA reads TGTGCCAGCAGTGGAGCGGGAGTAGCCTACAATGAGCAGTTCTTC.

This chain uses TRBV28 with TRBJ1-5; the D gene is possibly TRBD1 (5 bases). From germline, CDR1 is MDHEN and CDR2 SYDVKM. V was clipped by 3 bases and J by 1 base, with 13 bases between them. The CDR3 is 16 amino acids. The CDR3 DNA sequence: TGTGCCAGCAGTTTGCAGGGTAGGGGAAGCAATCAGCCCCAGCATTTT. Its protein is CASSLQGRGSNQPQHF.

The gene calls are TRBV11-1 and TRBJ2-7; 10 bases are a match to TRBD2. CDR1 is SGHAT, CDR2 FQDESV, per germline (reference sequence). The CDR3 has 14 amino acids. V lost 3 bases to trimming and J lost 6 bases; unmatched junction nucleotides: 5. The DNA of the CDR3 is TGTGCCAGCAGCTTTCCTAGCGGGAGAAGCGAGCAGTACTTC. Translation gives CASSFPSGRSEQYF.

The chain combines TRBV19 with TRBJ2-1; possibly TRBD2 for D (7 bases). V was clipped by 6 bases and J by 7 bases, with 25 bases between them. The CDR3 sequence is 17 residues long. The germline CDR1 and CDR2 sequences are LNHDA and SQIVND (reference sequence). The CDR3 DNA reads as TGTGCCAGTAGCCCTCCCAAGGGGGAGGGCCGGCGGAATGAGCAGTTCTTC. Translation gives CASSPPKGEGRRNEQFF. The full variable domain, in which reference TRBV19 and TRBJ2-1 provide the parts outside the CDR3, is DGGITQSPKYLFRKEGQNVTLSCEQNLNHDAMYWYRQDPGQGLRLIYYSQIVNDFQKGDIAEGYSVSREKKESFPLTVTSAQKNPTAFYLCASSPPKGEGRRNEQFFGPGTRLTVL.

The chain recombines TRBV28 with TRBJ2-7; 9 bases are shared with TRBD1. Germline V gene sequence: CDR1 MDHEN, CDR2 SYDVKM. The V segment lost 5 bases and the J segment 3 bases; nucleotides outside the gene matches: 8. The CDR3 length is 15 residues. CDR3 coding DNA: TGTGCCAGCAGTCTCCCCGGACAGGGGCGCTACGAGCAGTACTTC. It translates to CASSLPGQGRYEQYF.

This clone was seen once. The V gene is TRBV19, the J gene TRBJ2-3; the D call may be TRBD1 or TRBD2 (5 bases each). Between the trimmed V and J ends, which lost 6 bases and 1 base, there was a span of 11 bases. In germline, CDR1 is LNHDA, CDR2 SQIVND (reference sequence). The CDR3 consists of 14 residues. The CDR3 DNA follows: TGTGCCAGTAGAATACGAGGGGGCACAGATACGCAGTATTTT. Its translation is CASRIRGGTDTQYF.

The genes are TRBV6-1 and TRBJ1-1, with TRBD1 matching 8 bases. Germline CDR1 and CDR2: MNHNS and SASEGT. This CDR3 comprises 15 residues. J was trimmed by 5 bases and V by 6 bases; bases with no gene match: 11. This chain's CDR3 is CASRVIVRQGTEAFF. The CDR3 nucleotides are TGTGCCAGCAGAGTCATCGTCCGACAGGGGACTGAAGCTTTCTTT.

The V gene is TRBV2, the J gene TRBJ1-5; a weak D match, TRBD1 (5 bases). Germline lookup yields CDR1 SNHLY and CDR2 FYNNEI. V lost 7 bases and J lost 7, with 14 bases in between. The CDR3 contains 13 residues. CDR3 DNA: TGTGCCAGCACCCGGCAGGGTGGACAGCCCCAGCATTTT. Its protein is CASTRQGGQPQHF. Combining the CDR3 with reference TRBV2 and TRBJ1-5 gives the whole variable domain EPEVTQTPSHQVTQMGQEVILRCVPISNHLYFYWYRQILGQKVEFLVSFYNNEISEKSEIFDDQFSVERPDGSNFTLKIRSTKLEDSAMYFCASTRQGGQPQHFGDGTRLSIL.

J is TRBJ1-5 and V is TRBV6-6; a weak D match, TRBD1 (6 bases). The germline V gene has CDR1 MNHNY and CDR2 SVGAGI (reference sequence). The V end lost 7 bases, the J end lost 2 bases, and 18 bases lay between the germline ends. The CDR3 totals 16 residues. CDR3 bases: TGTGCCAGCATCACCGTGGGGGGCGTGGGCAATCAGCCCCAGCATTTT. It codes for CASITVGGVGNQPQHF.

The chain employs TRBV6-5 and TRBJ2-7; 12 nucleotides align to TRBD2. The V segment lost 4 bases and the J segment 7 bases; nucleotides outside the gene matches: 8. The germline CDR1 and CDR2 sequences are MNHEY and SVGAGI. The length of the CDR3 is 15 residues. This CDR3 reads CASSSGTSGRSEQYF. The CDR3 region has the DNA TGTGCCAGCAGTTCCGGGACTAGCGGGCGGAGTGAGCAGTACTTC.